Each of the 7 T cell receptor beta chains below was sequenced from the same sample in a study of CD8 T cells in ankylosing spondylitis. TCRdb used MiXCR to reprocess the 5' RACE reads, holding one entry per CDR3 protein. This sample carries under 150,000 distinct CDR3 sequences, 12% to 15% of them seen once, and the ten largest clones take about 2.7%. Sample: blood, either unsorted or a sorted T cell fraction (not recorded which). The receptor source for this set is a female donor with ankylosing spondylitis or in good health (not recorded which).

This clonotype was seen many times. The gene calls are TRBV24-1 and TRBJ2-2; 8 bases line up with TRBD1. The CDR3 is 15 amino acids. Looked up from germline, CDR1 is KGHDR and CDR2 is SFDVKD. V gave up 4 bases and J gave up 3 bases; unmatched junction bases: 3. The CDR3 spells CATSDTDRDTGELFF. In nucleotides, the CDR3 is TGTGCCACCAGTGACACGGACAGGGACACCGGGGAGCTGTTTTTT.

This clonotype appeared many times. The chain joins TRBV20-1 to TRBJ1-4; D is undetermined. Germline CDR1 is DFQATT and CDR2 is SNEGSKA (reference sequence). The length of the CDR3 is 13 residues. V lost 5 bases and J 0 bases, leaving 7 bases between the germline ends. The CDR3 is CSAPGSTNEKLFF. CDR3 bases: TGCAGTGCTCCCGGATCAACTAATGAAAAACTGTTTTTT.

The table lists this clonotype with a few counts. The V and J genes are TRBV3-1 and TRBJ1-1; D may be TRBD1 (5 bases). The CDR3 covers 17 residues. The V end was cut by 1 base, the J end by 1 base, with 16 bases between. CDR1 is LGHDT, CDR2 YNNKEL, per germline (reference sequence). CDR3 sequence: CASSQGSWARGNTEAFF. The DNA of the CDR3 is TGTGCCAGCAGCCAAGGAAGCTGGGCAAGGGGGAACACTGAAGCTTTCTTT.

As to this clonotype: A much larger clone lies a single base off, so this may be a read error. The chain is built from TRBV4-2 and TRBJ2-4; D gene uncertain. CDR1 is LGHNA, CDR2 YNFKEQ, per germline. The CDR3 is made up of 16 amino acids. V was cut by 4 bases and J by 2 bases, with 15 bases left in between. CDR3 DNA: TGTGCCAGCAGCCCCCGGACGGCTCTAACCAAAAACATTCAGTACTTC. It specifies CASSPRTALTKNIQYF.

This clonotype was observed a few times. This chain links TRBV5-1 with TRBJ1-4, with D maybe TRBD1 (5 bases). The CDR3 totals 14 residues. Germline CDR1 SGHRS, CDR2 YFSETQ. V lost 1 base and J lost 8, with 12 bases in between. The CDR3 DNA sequence: TGCGCCAGCAGCTTGAACCTTGGGGACGAAAAACTGTTTTTT. It yields the protein CASSLNLGDEKLFF.

This clonotype appeared many times. The chain combines TRBV12-3 or TRBV12-4 with TRBJ1-5, with TRBD1 as a possible D gene (5 bases). V lost 3 bases, J lost 1 base, and 10 bases lay in between. The CDR3 is made up of 15 amino acids. CDR3 coding DNA: TGTGCCAGCAGTTTTGACGCAGGGAGCAATCAGCCCCAGCATTTT. This encodes CASSFDAGSNQPQHF.

This clonotype was seen many times. The chain combines TRBV7-3 with TRBJ2-3; 9 bases fit TRBD2. V was clipped by 4 bases and J by 3 bases; unmatched bases: 11. This CDR3 comprises 17 residues. The germline CDR1 and CDR2 sequences are SGHTA and FQGTGA. CDR3 loop: CASSSTSSGAGTDTQYF. The CDR3 DNA follows: TGTGCCAGCAGCTCCACCTCTAGCGGGGCTGGTACAGATACGCAGTATTTT.